The 8 T cell receptor beta chains presented below share a single source sample, sequenced in a study of response to subunit inactivated influenza vaccine. TCRdb called the RT-PCR reads again in MiXCR, with one record for every CDR3 protein. The sample yields hundreds of thousands of distinct CDR3 sequences, around 10% seen once. These data are also associated with another study on T cells expressing NK-cell markers. Per that study: Libraries used 5'RACE template switching adding universal primer site and UMIs.

The sequencing here drew on PBMCs from blood, taken on the day of vaccination. The receptors come from a man in his forties or fifties who received an inactivated influenza vaccine.

The rearrangement links TRBV5-1 to TRBJ2-7, with D perhaps TRBD1 or TRBD2 (5 bases each). CDR3 length: 12 residues. Germline V gene sequence: CDR1 SGHRS, CDR2 YFSETQ. V lost 3 bases, J lost 4 bases, and 8 bases lay in between. CDR3 coding DNA: TGCGCCAGCAGCTATGGGACGTACGAGCAGTACTTC. Amino acid sequence: CASSYGTYEQYF.

The chain uses TRBV7-9 and TRBJ2-5; a weak D match, TRBD2 (6 bases). Germline V gene sequence: CDR1 SEHNR, CDR2 FQNEAQ (reference sequence). This CDR3 spans 14 amino acids. V lost 1 base, J lost 9 bases, and 15 bases lay in between. The CDR3 is CASSLVTTSGAQYF. The DNA of the CDR3 is TGTGCCAGCAGCTTAGTTACTACGTCGGGGGCCCAGTACTTC.

The chain employs TRBV19 and TRBJ2-7, with D maybe TRBD1 (6 bases). V lost 1 base and J lost 3, with 16 bases in between. This CDR3 spans 16 amino acids. Germline loops: CDR1 LNHDA, CDR2 SQIVND (reference sequence). The CDR3 DNA follows: TGTGCCAGTAGTATAGCGTGGGACACCAACAACTACGAGCAGTACTTC. It specifies CASSIAWDTNNYEQYF. The complete variable domain, with remaining parts taken from reference TRBV19 and TRBJ2-7, reads DGGITQSPKYLFRKEGQNVTLSCEQNLNHDAMYWYRQDPGQGLRLIYYSQIVNDFQKGDIAEGYSVSREKKESFPLTVTSAQKNPTAFYLCASSIAWDTNNYEQYFGPGTRLTVT.

In its sample, this clonotype was seen many times. This chain connects TRBV4-1 to TRBJ1-6; TRBD1 aligns across 7 bases. Per the germline V gene, CDR1 is MGHRA and CDR2 is YSYEKL. Trimming at V came to 0 bases and at J to 7 bases, leaving 12 bases not matched to a gene. The CDR3 has 18 amino acids. CDR3 in DNA: TGCGCCAGCAGCCAAGAGGTCAGACAGGGCTTACGGAATTCACCCCTCCACTTT. Encoded protein: CASSQEVRQGLRNSPLHF.

This chain connects TRBV20-1 to TRBJ1-1, with D possibly matching TRBD1 (6 bases). V shed 5 bases and J shed 6 bases, with 16 bases lying between them. The CDR3 loop spans 13 amino acids. Germline CDR1 DFQATT, CDR2 SNEGSKA (reference sequence). The CDR3 DNA is TGCAGTGCTCCACAGGGAGGGCGGGCTGAAGCTTTCTTT. Amino acid sequence: CSAPQGGRAEAFF.

This chain links TRBV18 with TRBJ1-2; D remains unclear. This CDR3 is 14 amino acids long. CDR1 is KGHSH, CDR2 LQKENI, per germline. Trimming removed 2 bases from V and 2 bases from J, with 9 bases in between. The CDR3: CASSPTSANYGYTF. The CDR3 DNA reads as TGTGCCAGCTCACCAACGTCGGCAAACTATGGCTACACCTTC.

This clonotype was seen a few times. This chain uses TRBV28 with TRBJ1-1; D not certain. Trimming pared 3 bases from V and 2 bases from J, leaving 7 bases between. This CDR3 has 13 residues. CDR1 is MDHEN and CDR2 is SYDVKM in the germline V gene. CDR3 amino acids: CASSFLINTEAFF. CDR3 bases: TGTGCCAGCAGTTTCCTAATCAACACTGAAGCTTTCTTT. Variable domain in full (rest from reference TRBV28 and TRBJ1-1): DVKVTQSSRYLVKRTGEKVFLECVQDMDHENMFWYRQDPGLGLRLIYFSYDVKMKEKGDIPEGYSVSREKKERFSLILESASTNQTSMYLCASSFLINTEAFFGQGTRLTVV.

This clonotype was seen only a few times. The CDR3 loop is CSVEDTSSYEQYF. CDR3 sequence (DNA): TGCAGCGTTGAGGACACCAGCTCCTACGAGCAGTACTTC. The V call is TRBV29-1, the J call TRBJ2-7, with D possibly being TRBD1 (5 bases). The V gene lost 3 bases and the J gene lost 0 bases, with 9 bases spanning the gap. The CDR3 extends over 13 amino acids. Germline lookup yields CDR1 SQVTM and CDR2 ANQGSEA.